This TCR beta chain was sequenced during a study of blood T cells in healthy people across ages. A sample-barcoded 5' primer and a J-beta primer mix were used in a second PCR of roughly 6 to 11 cycles. MiXCR, applied by TCRdb to the 5' RACE reads, yields one record per CDR3 protein. The sample lists 1,500,000 or so distinct CDR3 sequences; 59% were seen once. This clonotype was counted only a few times. With 6 bases clipped from V and 2 bases from J, the junction kept 9 bases outside the gene matches. The CDR3 runs to 15 residues. Germline assignment: CDR1 SQVTM and CDR2 ANQGSEA. The clonotype was recovered from a man younger than 35 in good health. Material: blood. The rearrangement uses TRBV29-1 and TRBJ2-4, with 8 nucleotides matching TRBD1. This CDR3 is CSVRTGQITKNIQYF. As DNA, the CDR3 is TGCAGCGTACGGACAGGGCAAATAACCAAAAACATTCAGTACTTC.